There are a few counts of the clone carrying this T cell receptor beta chain. As yet, its antigen is unknown. This entry is derived from a study of beta chain features in type 1 diabetes. The entirety of the isolated RNA underwent reverse transcription, so expressed TCRB transcripts were sequenced. The method was immunoSEQ multiplex PCR; TCRdb's version includes in-frame clones alone and lacks a portion of them. The table has 640,000 or so clones, about an eighth seen once. From germline, CDR1 is SGHTA and CDR2 FQGNSA. The CDR3 has 16 residues. Losses at the gene ends were 1 base for V and 1 base for J; bases not matched to a gene: 3. General study points: The study found moderately but significantly shorter TCRB CDR3s in all four CD4+ subsets of Type 1 diabetes patients.

Sequenced material: naive CD4+ T cells from blood. This sequence was found in a man between 18 and 35 years old with type 1 diabetes. V gene TRBV7-2 combines with J gene TRBJ2-3; 9 bases agree with TRBD2. This CDR3 reads CASSLGGGGGTDTQYF. As DNA, the CDR3 is TGTGCCAGCAGCTTAGGCGGGGGGGGCGGCACAGATACGCAGTATTTT.